The source of this T cell receptor beta chain is a study of shared clonotypes between healthy human individuals. Naive-designated CD8 cells lacked CD45RO, were positively enriched for CCR7, and omitted terminally differentiated effector memory CD45RA+ cells. Every one of the donors was a Caucasian adult that lived in Nashville, Tennessee. This CDR3 spans 13 amino acids. V shed 6 bases and J shed 0 bases, with 8 bases lying between them. The germline V gene has CDR1 MDHEN and CDR2 SYDVKM. TCRdb's table, derived via immunoSEQ multiplex PCR, lists solely in-frame clones and lacks some. The sample lists about 2.1 million clones; about 93% were seen once.

The material sequenced was naive CD8+ T cells from PBMCs. The chain is built from TRBV28 and TRBJ1-2; D not resolved. The sequence was obtained from a man younger than 30 in good health. Some clones in this sample may be carry-over from other donors' samples. CDR3 protein: CASSPGSNYGYTF. As DNA, the CDR3 is TGTGCCAGCAGCCCGGGGTCTAACTATGGCTACACCTTC.